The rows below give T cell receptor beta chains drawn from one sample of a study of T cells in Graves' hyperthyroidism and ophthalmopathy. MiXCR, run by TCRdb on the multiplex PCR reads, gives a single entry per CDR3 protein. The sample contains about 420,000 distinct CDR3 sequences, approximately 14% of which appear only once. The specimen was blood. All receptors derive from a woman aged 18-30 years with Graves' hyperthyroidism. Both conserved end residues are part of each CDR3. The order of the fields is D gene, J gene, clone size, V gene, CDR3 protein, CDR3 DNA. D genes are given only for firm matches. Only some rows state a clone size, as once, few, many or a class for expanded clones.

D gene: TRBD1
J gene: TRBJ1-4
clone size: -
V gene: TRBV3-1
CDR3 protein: CASSQDLAGQGAGFDEKLFF
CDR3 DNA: TGTGCCAGCAGCCAAGATTTGGCGGGACAGGGGGCAGGTTTCGATGAAAAACTGTTTTTT

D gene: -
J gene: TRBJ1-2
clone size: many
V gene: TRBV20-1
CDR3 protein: CSASPGRDYGYTF
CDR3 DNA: TGCAGTGCTAGCCCCGGGAGGGACTATGGCTACACCTTC

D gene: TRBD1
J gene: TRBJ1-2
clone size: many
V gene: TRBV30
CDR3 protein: CAWDRGSGYTF
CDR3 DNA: TGTGCCTGGGACAGGGGGTCGGGCTACACCTTC

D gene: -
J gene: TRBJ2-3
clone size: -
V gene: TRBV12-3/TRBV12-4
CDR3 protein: CASSQPSDTQYF
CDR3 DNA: TGTGCCAGCAGTCAGCCTTCCGATACGCAGTATTTT

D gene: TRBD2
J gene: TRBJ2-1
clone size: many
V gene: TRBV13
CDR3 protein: CASSATKREGYNEQFF
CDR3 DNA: TGTGCCAGCAGCGCGACAAAGCGGGAGGGGTACAATGAGCAGTTCTTC

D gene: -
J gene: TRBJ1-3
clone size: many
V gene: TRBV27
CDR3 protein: CASSAGRVSTYKDSGNTIYF
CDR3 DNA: TGTGCCAGCAGTGCTGGCAGGGTCTCCACTTACAAGGACTCTGGAAACACCATATATTTT

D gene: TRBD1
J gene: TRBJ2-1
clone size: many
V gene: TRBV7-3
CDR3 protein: CASSSGQASSYNEQFF
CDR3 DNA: TGTGCCAGCAGTTCAGGACAGGCGAGCTCCTACAATGAGCAGTTCTTC

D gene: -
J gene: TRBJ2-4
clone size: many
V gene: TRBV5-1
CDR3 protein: CASSFGGSQAKNIQYF
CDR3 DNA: TGCGCCAGCAGCTTCGGAGGGTCCCAAGCCAAAAACATTCAGTACTTC

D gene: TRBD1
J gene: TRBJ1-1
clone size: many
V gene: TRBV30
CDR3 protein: CAWTDRGSEAFF
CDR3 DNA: TGTGCCTGGACTGACAGGGGCTCTGAAGCTTTCTTT

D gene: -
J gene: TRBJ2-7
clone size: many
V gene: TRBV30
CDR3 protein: CAWSDATPYEQYF
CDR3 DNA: TGTGCCTGGAGTGACGCTACCCCCTACGAGCAGTACTTC

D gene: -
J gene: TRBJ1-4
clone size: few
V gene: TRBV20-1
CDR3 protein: CSVSEGLEKLFF
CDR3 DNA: TGCAGTGTAAGCGAGGGGCTGGAAAAACTGTTTTTT

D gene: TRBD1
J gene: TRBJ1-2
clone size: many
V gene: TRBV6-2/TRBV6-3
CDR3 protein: CASSHRGPNYGYTF
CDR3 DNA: TGTGCCAGCAGTCACAGGGGTCCTAACTATGGCTACACCTTC

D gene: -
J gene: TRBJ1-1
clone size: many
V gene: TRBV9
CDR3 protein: CASSSGPGDTEAFF
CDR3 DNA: TGTGCCAGCAGCTCCGGGCCGGGGGACACTGAAGCTTTCTTT

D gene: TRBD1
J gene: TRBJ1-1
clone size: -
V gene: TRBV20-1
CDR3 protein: CRGQGMRNTEAFF
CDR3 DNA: TGCAGGGGACAGGGAATGAGGAACACTGAAGCTTTCTTT

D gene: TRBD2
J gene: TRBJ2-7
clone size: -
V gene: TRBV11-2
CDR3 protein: CASSQTSGSYEQYF
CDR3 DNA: TGTGCCAGCAGCCAAACTAGCGGGAGCTACGAGCAGTACTTC

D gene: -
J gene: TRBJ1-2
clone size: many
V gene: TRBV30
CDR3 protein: CAWRHPGAQGYTF
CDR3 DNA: TGTGCCTGGAGGCATCCAGGGGCGCAAGGCTACACCTTC

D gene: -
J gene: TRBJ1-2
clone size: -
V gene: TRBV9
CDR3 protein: CASSGAEGGYTF
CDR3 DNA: TGTGCCAGCAGTGGTGCCGAGGGGGGCTACACCTTC

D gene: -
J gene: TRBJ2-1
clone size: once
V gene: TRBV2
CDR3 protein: CASSDGGPANSYNEQFF
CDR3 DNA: TGTGCCAGCAGTGACGGGGGGCCAGCTAACTCCTACAATGAGCAGTTCTTC

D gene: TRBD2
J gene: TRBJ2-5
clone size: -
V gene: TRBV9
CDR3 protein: CASSFGGGGKETQYF
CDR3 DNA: TGTGCCAGCAGCTTCGGGGGGGGGGGTAAAGAGACCCAGTACTTC

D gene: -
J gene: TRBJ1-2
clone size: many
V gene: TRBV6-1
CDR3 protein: CASRNRVGYTF
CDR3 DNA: TGTGCCAGCAGGAACAGGGTTGGCTACACCTTC

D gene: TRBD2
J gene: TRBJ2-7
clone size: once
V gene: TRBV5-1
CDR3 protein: CASSLTRAGGGRDEQYF
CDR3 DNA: TGCGCCAGCAGCTTGACGCGAGCGGGAGGGGGTCGGGACGAGCAGTACTTC

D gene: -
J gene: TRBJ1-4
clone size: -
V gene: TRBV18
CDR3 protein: CASSPRGEEKLFF
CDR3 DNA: TGTGCCAGCTCACCACGGGGTGAGGAAAAACTGTTTTTT

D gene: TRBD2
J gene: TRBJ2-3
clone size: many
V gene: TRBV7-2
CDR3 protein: CASSLLAGVGDTQYF
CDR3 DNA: TGTGCCAGCAGCTTACTAGCGGGAGTTGGAGATACGCAGTATTTT

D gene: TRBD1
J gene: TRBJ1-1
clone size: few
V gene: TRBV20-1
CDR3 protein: CSAGTGYSTEAFF
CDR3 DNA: TGCAGTGCTGGGACAGGGTATAGCACTGAAGCTTTCTTT

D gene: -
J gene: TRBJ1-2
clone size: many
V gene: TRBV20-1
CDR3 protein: CSAHTSNYGYTF
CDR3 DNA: TGCAGTGCTCACACCTCTAACTATGGCTACACCTTC

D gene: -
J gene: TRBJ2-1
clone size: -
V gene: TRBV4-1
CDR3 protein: CASSQEAGGGGPGSYNEQFF
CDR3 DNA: TGCGCCAGCAGCCAAGAGGCAGGTGGGGGCGGACCGGGCTCCTACAATGAGCAGTTCTTC

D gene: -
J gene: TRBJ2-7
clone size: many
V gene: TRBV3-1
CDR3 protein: CASSQPAGVDEQYF
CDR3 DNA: TGTGCCAGCAGCCAACCGGCAGGTGTCGACGAGCAGTACTTC

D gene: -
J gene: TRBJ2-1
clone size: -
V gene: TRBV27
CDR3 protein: CASSLSQTEQFF
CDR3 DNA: TGTGCCAGCAGTTTATCCCAGACTGAGCAGTTCTTC

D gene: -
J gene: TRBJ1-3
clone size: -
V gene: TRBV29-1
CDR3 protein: CSVEDGRGPFSGNTIYF
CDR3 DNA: TGCAGCGTTGAAGACGGCCGGGGACCCTTCTCTGGAAACACCATATATTTT

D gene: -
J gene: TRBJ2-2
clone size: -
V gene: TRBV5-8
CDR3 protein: CASKRGVNTGELFF
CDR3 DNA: TGTGCCAGCAAGAGAGGGGTAAACACCGGGGAGCTGTTTTTT

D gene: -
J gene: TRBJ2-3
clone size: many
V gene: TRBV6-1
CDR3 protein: CASGDSKGADTQYF
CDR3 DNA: TGTGCCAGCGGTGACTCTAAAGGGGCAGATACGCAGTATTTT

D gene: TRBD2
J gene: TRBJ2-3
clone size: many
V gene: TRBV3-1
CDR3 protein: CASRFLAGRSTDTQYF
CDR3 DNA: TGTGCCAGCAGGTTCCTAGCGGGACGTAGCACAGATACGCAGTATTTT

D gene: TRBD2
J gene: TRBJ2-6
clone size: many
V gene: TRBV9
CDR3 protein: CASSPGAGESGANVLTF
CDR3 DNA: TGTGCCAGCAGCCCCGGAGCGGGAGAATCTGGGGCCAACGTCCTGACTTTC

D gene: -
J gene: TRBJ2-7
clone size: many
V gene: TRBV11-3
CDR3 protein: CASSLGVEGSYEQYF
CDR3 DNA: TGTGCCAGCAGCCTTGGGGTAGAGGGATCCTACGAGCAGTACTTC

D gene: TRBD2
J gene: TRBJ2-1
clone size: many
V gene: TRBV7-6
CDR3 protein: CASSRGTSGGDEQFF
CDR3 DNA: TGTGCCAGCAGCCGAGGGACTAGCGGGGGCGATGAGCAGTTCTTC

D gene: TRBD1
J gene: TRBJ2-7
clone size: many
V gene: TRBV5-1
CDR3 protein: CASSSAQGSAYEQYF
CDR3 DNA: TGCGCCAGCAGCTCAGCACAGGGGTCCGCCTACGAGCAGTACTTC

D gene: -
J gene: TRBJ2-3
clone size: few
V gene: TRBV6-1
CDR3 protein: CANSDRAGGTDTQYF
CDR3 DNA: TGTGCCAACTCGGACCGGGCAGGAGGAACAGATACGCAGTATTTT

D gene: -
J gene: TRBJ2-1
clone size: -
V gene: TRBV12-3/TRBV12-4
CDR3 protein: CASVPRGGRDNEQFF
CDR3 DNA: TGTGCCAGCGTCCCCAGGGGGGGCCGGGACAATGAGCAGTTCTTC

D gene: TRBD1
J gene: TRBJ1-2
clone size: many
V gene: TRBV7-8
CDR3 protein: CASSKDRGSGYTF
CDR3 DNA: TGTGCCAGCAGCAAGGACAGGGGGAGTGGCTACACCTTC

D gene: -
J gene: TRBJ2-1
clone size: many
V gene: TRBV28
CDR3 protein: CASSLDRNEQFF
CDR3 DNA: TGTGCCAGCAGTTTGGACCGGAATGAGCAGTTCTTC

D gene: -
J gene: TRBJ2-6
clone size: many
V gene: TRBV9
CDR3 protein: CASSVDAGPSGANVLTF
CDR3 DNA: TGTGCCAGCAGCGTGGATGCAGGGCCCTCTGGGGCCAACGTCCTGACTTTC

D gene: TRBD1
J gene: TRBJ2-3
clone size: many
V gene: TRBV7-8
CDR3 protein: CASSFSTDRGTDTQYF
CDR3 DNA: TGTGCCAGCAGCTTTTCGACCGACAGGGGCACAGATACGCAGTATTTT